This T cell receptor (beta chain) was obtained from a study of OX40 agonist ivuxolimab in advanced cancers. Germline V gives CDR1 SQVTM, CDR2 ANQGSEA. The CDR3 has 13 amino acids. V shed 6 bases and J shed 3 bases, with 15 bases lying between them. The protocol was immunoSEQ multiplex PCR, while the TCRdb copy is restricted to in-frame clones and leaves out a portion. The table includes some 40,000 clones, 92% detected once. Exclusion of a patient followed from autoimmune disease history or systemic immunosuppression. Comments on this clone: Its antigen is not known.

Notes on the study in general: The expanded peripheral T cells' antigen specificity was not determined. More expanded clones were seen, on average, in CD8+ T cells than in CD4+.

Sequenced material: CD4+ or CD8+ T cells sorted from blood, taken in a trial of the OX40 agonist ivuxolimab. The chain combines TRBV29-1 with TRBJ2-7; a possible D gene is TRBD2 (6 bases). This TCR was sampled from an adult with an advanced solid tumor such as melanoma, head and neck, liver or kidney cancer. CDR3 sequence: CSVRTNGGYEQYF. CDR3 coding DNA: TGCAGCGTCCGCACCAACGGGGGCTACGAGCAGTACTTC.